What follows are 10 T cell receptor beta chains derived from one specimen sequenced in a study of cytomegalovirus exposure and HLA in healthy donors. PCR was performed using 60 Vbeta and 13 Jbeta primers. TCRdb's table, derived via immunoSEQ multiplex PCR, lists solely in-frame clones and lacks some. Seen here are roughly 240,000 clones, 70% to 90% observed once, and the top ten hold 0.2% to 0.25%. The sequenced sample consisted of PBMCs. Receptors were obtained from a girl aged 2 to 9 in good health and CMV-seronegative.

The gene calls are TRBV6-1 and TRBJ1-2; 10 positions match TRBD1. This CDR3 spans 14 amino acids. The germline gives CDR1 MNHNS, CDR2 SASEGT. J gave up 2 bases and V 6 bases, and 3 bases lay outside the gene matches. The CDR3 region has the DNA TGTGCCAGCAGGACAGGGGGCGGGAACTATGGCTACACCTTC. Translation: CASRTGGGNYGYTF.

DNA of the CDR3: TGTGCCAGCAGCTTAGTCCCTAGGGGTCTGAACACTGAAGCTTTCTTT. It codes for CASSLVPRGLNTEAFF. The chain uses TRBV11-2 and TRBJ1-1, with a weak D call TRBD1 (5 bases). The CDR3 sequence is 16 residues long. CDR1 and CDR2 (germline): SGHAT, FQNNGV. Trimming shortened V by 1 base and J by 0 bases, and 12 bases separated the two germline ends. Drawing the rest from reference TRBV11-2 and TRBJ1-1, the complete variable domain is EAGVAQSPRYKIIEKRQSVAFWCNPISGHATLYWYQQILGQGPKLLIQFQNNGVVDDSQLPKDRFSAERLKGVDSTLKIQPAKLEDSAVYLCASSLVPRGLNTEAFFGQGTRLTVV.

The chain has TRBV29-1 and TRBJ2-3; possible D gene TRBD2, 5 bases. This CDR3 spans 16 amino acids. The V gene's germline CDR1 is SQVTM and CDR2 ANQGSEA. V shed 6 bases and J shed 2 bases, with 21 bases lying between them. The CDR3 reads CSVIGYGLADTDTQYF. CDR3 in DNA: TGCAGCGTCATCGGCTACGGGCTAGCAGACACAGATACGCAGTATTTT.

The chain employs TRBV6-6 and TRBJ2-5; D not resolved. This CDR3 contains 13 residues. Germline V gene sequence: CDR1 MNHNY, CDR2 SVGAGI (reference sequence). Trimming took 0 bases from V and 4 from J, leaving 6 bases between them. CDR3 sequence: CASSYSPGETQYF. Written as DNA, the CDR3 is TGTGCCAGCAGTTACTCGCCGGGAGAGACCCAGTACTTC.

J is TRBJ2-3 and V is TRBV9; D is undetermined. This CDR3 has 18 residues. V was trimmed by 1 base and J by 2 bases, leaving 20 bases between them. Germline-derived CDR1 and CDR2 are SGDLS and YYNGEE. CDR3 bases: TGTGCCAGCAGCGTATATTCCCCAATCGGGTTATACACAGATACGCAGTATTTT. Encoded protein: CASSVYSPIGLYTDTQYF.

V usage is TRBV14 and J usage is TRBJ2-5; perhaps TRBD2 as D (5 bases). Germline V lookup: CDR1 SGHDN, CDR2 FVKESK. Trimming left V 4 bases short and J 1 base short, with 10 bases between. The CDR3 runs to 14 residues. The DNA for the CDR3 is TGTGCCAGCAGCCTAGCGACCCTCCAAGAGACCCAGTACTTC. Its translation is CASSLATLQETQYF.

The chain is built from TRBV7-3 and TRBJ2-3, with 9 bases that match TRBD2. J lost 2 bases, V lost 4 bases, and 1 base had no gene match. This CDR3 region has 14 residues. CDR1 is SGHTA and CDR2 is FQGTGA in the germline V gene. Here the CDR3 reads CASSSSGNTDTQYF. DNA for the CDR3: TGTGCCAGCAGCTCTAGCGGGAACACAGATACGCAGTATTTT.

The gene calls are TRBV4-1 and TRBJ2-5, with TRBD2 matching 10 bases. The CDR3 loop spans 17 amino acids. Germline V gene data show CDR1 as MGHRA and CDR2 as YSYEKL. Losses at the gene ends were 1 base for V and 5 bases for J; bases not matched to a gene: 10. The CDR3 here is CASSQVTSGGASETQYF. The CDR3 DNA reads as TGCGCCAGCAGCCAAGTCACGAGCGGGGGGGCCAGTGAGACCCAGTACTTC.

The chain combines TRBV5-5 with TRBJ2-3; D remains ambiguous. The ends were cut back, 6 bases at V and 3 bases at J, with 20 bases in the middle. The CDR3 is 16 amino acids. Germline V gene lookup returns CDR1 SGHKS and CDR2 YYEKEE (reference sequence). In DNA form, the CDR3 reads TGTGCCAGCATCCCGGAATGGTTTATCGGGACAGATACGCAGTATTTT. It yields the protein CASIPEWFIGTDTQYF.

The chain carries TRBV5-1 and TRBJ2-5; tentative D call: TRBD2 (6 bases). V was pared by 0 bases and J by 2 bases, with 8 bases between. The CDR3 covers 14 residues. Germline loops: CDR1 SGHRS, CDR2 YFSETQ. The CDR3 region has the DNA TGCGCCAGCAGCTTGGGTAGCGGACAAGAGACCCAGTACTTC. This encodes CASSLGSGQETQYF.